The 7 T cell receptor beta chains presented below share a single source sample, sequenced in a study of human T cells and chemical hapten exposure. Indicated time point: patch test 3, about 24 weeks after DPC sensitization. Treatment: therapeutic diphenylcyclopropenone sensitization with weekly scalp DPC. MiXCR was run by TCRdb on the RACE reads, yielding one entry per CDR3 protein. Seen here are over 75,000 distinct CDR3 sequences, 9.5% to 13% observed once, and the top ten hold more than 0.85%. Sequencing was performed on whole blood, taken in connection with sensitization to the hapten diphenylcyclopropenone (DPC). These receptors all come from a woman under 40 with alopecia areata. Some clones in this sample may be carry-over from other donors' samples.

Details on this clonotype: Possible read error: a much larger clone is one base away. The chain couples TRBV27 to TRBJ2-7; D remains ambiguous. The CDR3 is 13 amino acids. Germline V gene data show CDR1 as MNHEY and CDR2 as SMNVEV (reference sequence). Trimming shortened V by 4 bases and J by 2 bases, and 9 bases separated the two germline ends. The CDR3 sequence: CASSSHGPYEQYF. The CDR3 region has the DNA TGTGCCAGCAGTTCCCATGGGCCCTACGAGCAGTACTTC.

This chain links TRBV19 with TRBJ2-1; 7 nucleotides align to TRBD1. The CDR3 spans 13 residues. V trimming: 10 bases; J trimming: 6 bases; junction bases outside the gene matches: 9. CDR1 LNHDA and CDR2 SQIVND come from the germline V gene (reference sequence). The CDR3 coding sequence is TGTGCCACTGAGGACAGGCAGACCAATGAGCAGTTCTTC. Residues: CATEDRQTNEQFF.

This clonotype showed up many times. The V gene is TRBV6-2 or TRBV6-3, the J gene TRBJ2-7; 11 bases line up with TRBD2. The CDR3 length is 16 residues. The V gene end was trimmed by 6 bases and the J gene end by 2 bases; junction bases not matched to a gene: 9. The germline V gene has CDR1 MNHEY and CDR2 SVGEGT. CDR3 bases: TGTGCCAGCAGCGACCAGGGACTAGCGGAAACCTACGAGCAGTACGTC. Its protein product is CASSDQGLAETYEQYV.

The chain combines TRBV4-2 with TRBJ1-5; TRBD1 aligns across 9 bases. V lost 1 base and J lost 6; bases outside the gene matches: 7. The CDR3 covers 16 residues. Germline loops: CDR1 LGHNA, CDR2 YNFKEQ. This CDR3 reads CASSQGGQGGAQPQHF. For the CDR3, the DNA is TGTGCCAGCAGCCAAGGGGGACAGGGTGGCGCTCAGCCCCAGCATTTT.

This clonotype was seen a handful of times. The chain couples TRBV6-6 to TRBJ2-1; TRBD2 aligns across 7 bases. Germline V gene sequence: CDR1 MNHNY, CDR2 SVGAGI (reference sequence). The CDR3 runs to 10 residues. J lost 7 bases, V lost 11 bases, and 2 bases had no gene match. This CDR3 reads CASGGNEQFF. CDR3 nucleotide sequence: TGTGCCTCCGGGGGGAATGAGCAGTTCTTC.

This clonotype was recorded a few times. The chain employs TRBV28 and TRBJ1-1; 9 positions agree with TRBD1. CDR1 and CDR2 from the germline V gene are MDHEN and SYDVKM. The J segment lost 5 bases and the V segment lost 6 bases, leaving 13 bases of the junction unmatched. The CDR3 spans 16 residues. The CDR3 sequence: CASSTGGAGLRTEAFF. Here the CDR3 DNA reads TGTGCCAGCAGCACAGGGGGCGCGGGACTGAGGACTGAAGCTTTCTTT. Complete variable domain (other parts from reference TRBV28 and TRBJ1-1): DVKVTQSSRYLVKRTGEKVFLECVQDMDHENMFWYRQDPGLGLRLIYFSYDVKMKEKGDIPEGYSVSREKKERFSLILESASTNQTSMYLCASSTGGAGLRTEAFFGQGTRLTVV.

The chain's CDR3 is CASSYSKRPGFEQYF. DNA for the CDR3: TGTGCCAGCAGTTACTCGAAGCGGCCGGGGTTTGAGCAGTACTTC. The V and J genes are TRBV6-2 or TRBV6-3 and TRBJ2-7, with a tentative D call TRBD2 (5 bases). CDR3 length: 15 residues. Germline V gene lookup returns CDR1 MNHEY and CDR2 SVGEGT. V was clipped by 0 bases and J by 7 bases, with 16 bases between them.